This paragraph reports one TCR beta chain. Authors' analysis steps: Reference gene primer amplification yielded estimated nucleated cell counts. Profiling relied on immunoSEQ multiplex PCR, and the TCRdb table lists in-frame clones only, not all of them. That table gives V, J and clone size, and the DNA gave D and trimming. This sample has approximately 44,000 clones; more than 70% occur once, and the top ten carry roughly 5.6%. The sample comes from a study of blood T cell repertoires in COVID-19. For the study at large: Samples taken during acute and convalescent COVID-19 were collected in the United States, Italy and Spain. In each case, the material was cDNA or gDNA derived from T cells, B-cell-depleted T cells, or PBMCs.

The ends lost 5 bases at V and 7 bases at J; junction bases unmatched: 16. CDR3 length: 17 residues. In germline, CDR1 is SGHVT, CDR2 SQSDAQ. This clonotype was obtained from a human donor in a cohort sampled during active COVID-19. This chain uses TRBV7-4 with TRBJ1-3, with 8 bases fitting TRBD1. Sequencing used peripheral blood. In DNA, the CDR3 is TGTGCCAGCAGCCAAAATGACAGGGGCTGTGTGGGTAACACCATATATTTT. Protein: CASSQNDRGCVGNTIYF.